This TCR beta chain stems from a study of shared clonotypes between healthy human individuals. On the study more broadly: Two women and a few men aged 18 to 49 served as donors.

The V gene lost 8 bases and the J gene lost 5 bases, with 15 bases spanning the gap. Germline V gene sequence: CDR1 LNHDA, CDR2 SQIVND (reference sequence). This CDR3 has 14 residues. The method was immunoSEQ multiplex PCR; TCRdb's version includes in-frame clones alone and lacks a portion of them. The data contain a few million clones, roughly 93% of them singletons. Comments on this clone: What it recognizes is unknown.

Study conclusions and caveats: Donors were few, which limited the genetic and exposure-history diversity represented. Sharing across four donors was highest in naive CD4 (roughly 5%) and lowest in memory CD8 (about 0.4%).

The TCR comes from a man younger than 30 in good health. Some clones in this sample may be carry-over from other donors' samples. The rearrangement joins TRBV19 to TRBJ2-2; no firm D call. The sample was naive CD4+ T cells from PBMCs. Regarding subset: CD45RA+ positively selected. The CDR3 DNA is TGTGCCAGTTTTAGGCCAGAAGGAACCGGGGAGCTGTTTTTT. As protein: CASFRPEGTGELFF.